A single sample gave rise to the 26 T cell receptor beta chains below, sequenced in a study of HIV-infected children after antiretroviral therapy interruption. RNA-based 3' RACE libraries used unique molecular identifiers. From the 3' RACE reads, TCRdb called clonotypes with MiXCR, one entry per CDR3 protein. The sample has some 15,000 distinct CDR3 sequences, around 3.3% seen once. Treatment meaning: PENTA 11 planned treatment interruption arm or continuous ART arm. Sequences were derived from CD45RO+ CD8+ T cells from PBMCs, pooled from several time points, sampled from a donor given antiretroviral therapy, either interrupted or continuous. Subset meaning: memory CD8+ CD45RO+ CD45RA- T cells. The receptors shown here come from a pool of human donors with HIV.

This clonotype was counted ten times or more. The chain links TRBV19 to TRBJ1-1, with a weak D call TRBD1 (5 bases). The CDR3 totals 14 residues. Germline loops: CDR1 LNHDA, CDR2 SQIVND (reference sequence). V lost 2 bases to trimming and J lost 3 bases, with 10 bases between them. Here the CDR3 reads CASSILGGDTEAFF. CDR3 DNA sequence: TGTGCCAGTAGTATACTGGGGGGGGACACTGAAGCTTTCTTT. The complete variable domain, with remaining parts taken from reference TRBV19 and TRBJ1-1, reads DGGITQSPKYLFRKEGQNVTLSCEQNLNHDAMYWYRQDPGQGLRLIYYSQIVNDFQKGDIAEGYSVSREKKESFPLTVTSAQKNPTAFYLCASSILGGDTEAFFGQGTRLTVV.

The genes are TRBV3-1 and TRBJ1-1; D not certain. The germline V gene encodes CDR1 LGHDT and CDR2 YNNKEL (reference sequence). V lost 0 bases and J lost 5, with 13 bases in between. The CDR3 length is 15 residues. The CDR3 nucleotides read TGTGCCAGCAGCCAAGATGCCGGGGTGGGAACTGAAGCTTTCTTT. Translated: CASSQDAGVGTEAFF.

Concerning this clonotype: This sequence may be a read error, since a much larger clone differs from it by one base. The gene calls are TRBV5-6 and TRBJ2-7, with D unresolved. This CDR3 is built from 14 residues. Trimming took 4 bases from V and 4 from J, leaving 15 bases between them. CDR1 SGHDT and CDR2 YYEEEE come from the germline V gene. The CDR3 loop reads CASSKAGHGYEQYF. The CDR3 region has the DNA TGTGCCAGCAGCAAGGCTGGGCACGGGTACGAGCAGTACTTC.

This clonotype was observed many times. This chain links TRBV6-1 with TRBJ2-3; TRBD2 might be the D (5 bases). V was cut by 3 bases and J by 2 bases, with 9 bases left in between. Germline-derived CDR1 and CDR2 are MNHNS and SASEGT. The CDR3 length is 14 residues. The CDR3 DNA sequence: TGTGCCAGCAGTGACGGGGAACCCACAGATACGCAGTATTTT. Translated: CASSDGEPTDTQYF.

This clonotype was found many times. V is TRBV28 and J is TRBJ1-4, with D tentatively TRBD1 (5 bases). From germline, CDR1 is MDHEN and CDR2 SYDVKM. Trimming took off 4 bases at V and 7 bases at J, with 19 bases between the two ends. CDR3 length: 16 amino acids. This CDR3 reads CASSSYRGDFREKLFF. CDR3 bases: TGTGCCAGCAGTTCTTACCGGGGGGATTTCCGTGAAAAACTGTTTTTT.

The table lists this clonotype with many counts. The chain links TRBV6-5 to TRBJ1-2; maybe TRBD1 (6 bases). There are 12 residues in the CDR3. Germline V gives CDR1 MNHEY, CDR2 SVGAGI. The ends were cut back, 8 bases at V and 6 bases at J, with 13 bases in the middle. The chain's CDR3 is CASGGGGDGYTF. CDR3 nucleotides: TGTGCCAGCGGGGGCGGAGGCGATGGCTACACCTTC.

This clonotype came up many times. The chain couples TRBV7-8 to TRBJ2-3; 12 bases match TRBD2. Germline CDR1 is SGHVS and CDR2 is FQNEAQ. CDR3 length: 16 residues. The V and J ends lost 4 bases and 1 base, in that order; junction bases with no gene match: 3. CDR3 nucleotide sequence: TGTGCCAGCAGCTACCGGACTAGCGGGGGCACAGATACGCAGTATTTT. Its translation: CASSYRTSGGTDTQYF.

Many counts were recorded for this clonotype. This chain's CDR3 is CSVATGEYNEQFF. For the CDR3, the DNA is TGCAGCGTTGCTACAGGGGAATACAATGAGCAGTTCTTC. The chain uses TRBV29-1 and TRBJ2-1; 7 bases agree with TRBD1. Unmatched junction bases numbered 4, after V lost 4 bases and J lost 4 bases. The CDR3 is 13 amino acids. Germline CDR1 is SQVTM and CDR2 is ANQGSEA.

This clonotype was seen at least ten times. The chain links TRBV28 to TRBJ1-6, with no clear D. V was shortened by 8 bases and J by 8 bases, with 16 bases between the two germline ends. This CDR3 is built from 14 residues. Germline lookup yields CDR1 MDHEN and CDR2 SYDVKM. Written as DNA, the CDR3 is TGTGCCAGCGTACGGACTGTCTCGGATTCACCCCTCCACTTT. As protein: CASVRTVSDSPLHF.

This clonotype was recorded many times. The V and J genes are TRBV20-1 and TRBJ1-1; D unclear. Germline V CDR1 and CDR2: DFQATT, SNEGSKA (reference sequence). The V gene lost 1 base and the J gene lost 1 base, with 10 bases spanning the gap. This CDR3 is built from 14 residues. DNA of the CDR3: TGCAGTGCTAGAGGGCTGCGGGGGAACACTGAAGCTTTCTTT. It translates to CSARGLRGNTEAFF.

This clonotype was seen repeatedly, ten times or more. This chain joins TRBV28 and TRBJ1-4, with TRBD1 matching over 7 bases. CDR1 is MDHEN, CDR2 SYDVKM, per germline. Unmatched junction bases numbered 5, after V lost 2 bases and J lost 8 bases. The CDR3 has 14 amino acids. The CDR3 sequence is CASSLQGVGEKLFF. DNA for the CDR3: TGTGCCAGCAGTTTACAGGGGGTAGGAGAAAAACTGTTTTTT.

This clonotype was observed at least ten times. The chain joins TRBV27 to TRBJ2-4; D ambiguous. This CDR3 comprises 11 residues. The germline V and J ends were trimmed by 4 bases and 7 bases, with 5 bases remaining between them. Germline CDR1 reads MNHEY; CDR2 reads SMNVEV (reference sequence). CDR3 sequence: CASSSTNIQYF. The CDR3, as DNA: TGTGCCAGCAGTTCCACTAACATTCAGTACTTC.

The chain uses TRBV6-1 and TRBJ2-7; 9 nucleotides align to TRBD1. V lost 4 bases to trimming and J lost 5 bases; unmatched junction nucleotides: 6. Germline V CDR1 and CDR2: MNHNS, SASEGT. This CDR3 region has 14 residues. The CDR3 loop reads CASSGGTGTHEQYF. The CDR3 DNA sequence: TGTGCCAGCAGTGGAGGGACAGGGACCCACGAGCAGTACTTC.

This clonotype was detected ten times or more. The chain combines TRBV27 with TRBJ1-1, with 7 bases that match TRBD1. The J segment lost 0 bases and the V segment lost 5 bases, leaving 6 bases of the junction unmatched. Per germline, CDR1 MNHEY and CDR2 SMNVEV (reference sequence). CDR3 size: 15 residues. CDR3 protein: CASSTLQGLNTEAFF. Here the CDR3 DNA reads TGTGCCAGCAGTACCTTACAGGGGTTGAACACTGAAGCTTTCTTT.

This clonotype was recorded a few times. V is TRBV11-3 and J is TRBJ2-1, with 8 bases identical to TRBD2. This CDR3 region has 15 residues. Germline-derived CDR1 and CDR2 are SGHNT and YENEEA. After removal of 1 base from V and 5 bases from J, the junction contained 4 bases not matched to a gene. The CDR3: CASSLVRGGNNEQFF. For the CDR3, the DNA is TGTGCCAGCAGCTTAGTCCGGGGGGGGAACAATGAGCAGTTCTTC.

Many counts were recorded for this clonotype. The rearrangement joins TRBV29-1 to TRBJ1-2; possible D gene TRBD1, 6 bases. Trimming left V 4 bases short and J 6 bases short, with 18 bases between. The CDR3 sequence is 14 residues long. The germline CDR1 and CDR2 sequences are SQVTM and ANQGSEA. The CDR3 protein is CSVGTPRGRDGYTF. In DNA, the CDR3 is TGCAGCGTTGGAACCCCGCGGGGGCGGGATGGCTACACCTTC.

This clonotype was seen many times. This may stem from a read error, because a much larger clone lies one nucleotide away. The V call is TRBV28, the J call TRBJ1-5; D remains unclear. The CDR3 spans 14 residues. Germline lookup yields CDR1 MDHEN and CDR2 SYDVKM. The CDR3 loop reads CPPWPDRANQPQHF. The CDR3 nucleotides are TGTCCCCCCTGGCCGGATCGGGCCAATCAGCCCCAGCATTTT.

The chain links TRBV10-3 to TRBJ2-3; the D is unclear. The V gene's germline CDR1 is ENHRY and CDR2 SYGVKD. V lost 4 bases to trimming and J lost 3 bases, with 20 bases between them. CDR3 length equals 17 residues. The CDR3 bases are TGTGCCATCAGTGTTGGCCCGGAACTCAAAAGGACAGATACGCAGTATTTT. Translated: CAISVGPELKRTDTQYF.

This clonotype is classed as medium-sized. The chain recombines TRBV6-2 or TRBV6-3 with TRBJ2-2; D is possibly TRBD1 (6 bases). The V end lost 6 bases, the J end lost 6 bases, and 11 bases lay between the germline ends. Per the germline V gene, CDR1 is MNHEY and CDR2 is SVGEGT. This CDR3 spans 13 amino acids. As DNA, the CDR3 is TGTGCCAGCAGCCAACAGGGTCCCGGGGAGCTGTTTTTT. Translation: CASSQQGPGELFF.

In its sample, this clonotype was seen many times. The CDR3 protein is CATNRQGQNEKLFF. The CDR3 bases are TGTGCCACCAATAGACAGGGCCAGAATGAAAAACTGTTTTTT. The chain carries TRBV10-3 and TRBJ1-4; TRBD1 agrees at 7 bases. CDR3 size: 14 residues. V gave up 10 bases and J gave up 5 bases; unmatched junction bases: 10. CDR1 and CDR2 (germline): ENHRY, SYGVKD.

Ten or more counts support this clonotype. The chain recombines TRBV5-1 with TRBJ2-7; TRBD1 agrees at 7 bases. CDR3 length equals 14 residues. V gave up 0 bases and J gave up 6 bases; unmatched junction bases: 6. Germline CDR1 SGHRS, CDR2 YFSETQ. DNA of the CDR3: TGCGCCAGCAGCTTGGACACAGGGGCACTCGAGCAGTACTTC. Translated: CASSLDTGALEQYF.

This clonotype was seen many times. The chain is built from TRBV4-3 and TRBJ2-3; D assignment may be TRBD1 or TRBD2 (7 bases each). With 4 bases removed from V and 2 bases from J, the gap between germline ends came to 19 bases. The CDR3 has 17 amino acids. Germline V gene data show CDR1 as LGHNA and CDR2 as YSLEER. CDR3 sequence reads: CASSPQGGGADTDTQYF. CDR3 DNA: TGCGCCAGCAGCCCCCAGGGGGGGGGCGCAGACACAGATACGCAGTATTTT.

This clonotype was recorded at least ten times. The chain combines TRBV5-6 with TRBJ1-1; no firm D call. Trimming pared 0 bases from V and 3 bases from J, leaving 6 bases between. Per germline, CDR1 SGHDT and CDR2 YYEEEE. This CDR3 comprises 13 residues. The CDR3 reads CASSLVVDTEAFF. In DNA, the CDR3 is TGTGCCAGCAGCTTGGTCGTGGACACTGAAGCTTTCTTT.

This sequence joins TRBV6-5 and TRBJ2-1; D not resolved. The CDR3 extends over 13 amino acids. Germline CDR1 MNHEY, CDR2 SVGAGI. Trimming stripped 9 bases from V and 0 bases from J, with 9 bases between. The CDR3 loop is CASKMSSYNEQFF. The DNA for the CDR3 is TGTGCCAGTAAGATGAGCTCCTACAATGAGCAGTTCTTC.

This clonotype was detected ten times or more. V usage is TRBV9 and J usage is TRBJ1-2; D is possibly TRBD1 (5 bases). Germline CDR1 and CDR2: SGDLS and YYNGEE. The germline V and J ends were trimmed by 6 bases and 8 bases, with 23 bases remaining between them. CDR3 size: 15 residues. This CDR3 is CASTPGLPWGGGYTF. The CDR3 nucleotides read TGTGCCAGCACTCCGGGACTTCCATGGGGCGGAGGCTACACCTTC.

This clonotype was counted at least ten times. The rearrangement uses TRBV29-1 and TRBJ2-3; no clear D. This CDR3 contains 10 residues. Per germline, CDR1 SQVTM and CDR2 ANQGSEA. CDR3 DNA sequence: TGCAGTGTTTCCACAGATACGCAGTATTTT. Protein product: CSVSTDTQYF.